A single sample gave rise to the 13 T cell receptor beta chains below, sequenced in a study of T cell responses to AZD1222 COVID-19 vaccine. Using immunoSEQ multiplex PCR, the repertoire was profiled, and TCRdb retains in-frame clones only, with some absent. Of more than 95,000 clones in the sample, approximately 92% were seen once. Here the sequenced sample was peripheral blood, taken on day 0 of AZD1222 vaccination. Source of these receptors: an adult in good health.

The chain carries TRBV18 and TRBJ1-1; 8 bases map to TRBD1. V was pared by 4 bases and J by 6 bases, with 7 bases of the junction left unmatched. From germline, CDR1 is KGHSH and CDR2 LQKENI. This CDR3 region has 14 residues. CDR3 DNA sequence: TGTGCCAGCTCACTACAGGGGGTTGGAGCTGAAGCTTTCTTT. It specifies CASSLQGVGAEAFF.

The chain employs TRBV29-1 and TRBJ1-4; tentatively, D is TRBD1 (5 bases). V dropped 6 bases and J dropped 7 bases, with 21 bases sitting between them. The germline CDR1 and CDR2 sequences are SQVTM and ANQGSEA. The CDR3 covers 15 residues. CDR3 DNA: TGCAGCGTGAGGGAAATAGGGGAAGGAGGTGAAAAACTGTTTTTT. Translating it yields CSVREIGEGGEKLFF.

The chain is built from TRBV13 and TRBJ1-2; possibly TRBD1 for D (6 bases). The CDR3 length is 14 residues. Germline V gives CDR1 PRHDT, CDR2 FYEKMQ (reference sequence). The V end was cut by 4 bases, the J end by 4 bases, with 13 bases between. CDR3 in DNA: TGTGCCAGCAGCTCGGACAGATCATTCTATGGCTACACCTTC. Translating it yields CASSSDRSFYGYTF.

The CDR3 DNA reads TGTGCCAGCAGTGAGATGCCCGGGACTAGCGGGTTCGAGCAGTACTTC. Residues: CASSEMPGTSGFEQYF. The chain has TRBV6-1 and TRBJ2-7; 12 positions match TRBD2. Germline loops: CDR1 MNHNS, CDR2 SASEGT. This CDR3 contains 16 residues. V trimming: 3 bases; J trimming: 6 bases; junction bases outside the gene matches: 9.

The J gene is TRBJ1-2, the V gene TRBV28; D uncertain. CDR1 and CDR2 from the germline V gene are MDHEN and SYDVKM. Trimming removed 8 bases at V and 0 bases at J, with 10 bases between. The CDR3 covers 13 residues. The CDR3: CASATPANYGYTF. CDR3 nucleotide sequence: TGTGCCAGCGCTACCCCGGCTAACTATGGCTACACCTTC.

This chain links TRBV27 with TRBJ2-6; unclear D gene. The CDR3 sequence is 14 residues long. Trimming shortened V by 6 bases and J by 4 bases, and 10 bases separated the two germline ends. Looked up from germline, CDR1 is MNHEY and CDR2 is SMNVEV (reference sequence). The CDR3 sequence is CASSSGRGANVLTF. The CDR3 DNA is TGTGCCAGCAGCAGTGGAAGGGGGGCCAACGTCCTGACTTTC.

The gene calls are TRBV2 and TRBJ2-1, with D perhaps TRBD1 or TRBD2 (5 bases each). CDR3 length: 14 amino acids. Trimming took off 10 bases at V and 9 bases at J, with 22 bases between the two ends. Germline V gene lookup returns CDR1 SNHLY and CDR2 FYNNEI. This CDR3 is CATTSGLVGTEQFF. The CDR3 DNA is TGTGCCACCACCTCGGGGCTAGTTGGTACTGAGCAGTTCTTC.

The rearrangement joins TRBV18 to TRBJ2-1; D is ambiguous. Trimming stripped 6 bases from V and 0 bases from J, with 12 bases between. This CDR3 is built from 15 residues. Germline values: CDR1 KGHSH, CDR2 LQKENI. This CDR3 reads CASSSDMSSYNEQFF. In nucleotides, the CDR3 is TGTGCCAGCTCCAGCGACATGAGCTCCTACAATGAGCAGTTCTTC.

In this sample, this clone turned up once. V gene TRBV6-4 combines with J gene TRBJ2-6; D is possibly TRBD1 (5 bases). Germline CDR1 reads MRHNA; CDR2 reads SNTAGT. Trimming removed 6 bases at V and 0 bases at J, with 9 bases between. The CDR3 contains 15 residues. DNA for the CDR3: TGTGCCAGCAGCAGGGAAATCTCTGGGGCCAACGTCCTGACTTTC. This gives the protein CASSREISGANVLTF.

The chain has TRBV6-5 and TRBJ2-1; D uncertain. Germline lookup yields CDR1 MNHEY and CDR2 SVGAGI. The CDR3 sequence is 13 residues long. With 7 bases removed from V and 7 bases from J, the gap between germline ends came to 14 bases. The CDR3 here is CASNPGPPNEQFF. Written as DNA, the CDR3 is TGTGCCAGCAATCCCGGGCCTCCTAATGAGCAGTTCTTC.

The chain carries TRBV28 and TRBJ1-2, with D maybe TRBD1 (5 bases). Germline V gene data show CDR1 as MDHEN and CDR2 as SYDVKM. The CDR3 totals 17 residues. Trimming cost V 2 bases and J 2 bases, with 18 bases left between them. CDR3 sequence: CASSLSGDGSLNYGYTF. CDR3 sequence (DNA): TGTGCCAGCAGTTTAAGTGGGGACGGATCTCTAAACTATGGCTACACCTTC.

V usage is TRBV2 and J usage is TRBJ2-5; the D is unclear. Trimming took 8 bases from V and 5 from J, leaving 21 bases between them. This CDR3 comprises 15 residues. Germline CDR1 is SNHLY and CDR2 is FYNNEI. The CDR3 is CASSVFLKLGETQYF. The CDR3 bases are TGTGCCAGCTCCGTCTTTCTAAAGCTAGGCGAGACCCAGTACTTC.

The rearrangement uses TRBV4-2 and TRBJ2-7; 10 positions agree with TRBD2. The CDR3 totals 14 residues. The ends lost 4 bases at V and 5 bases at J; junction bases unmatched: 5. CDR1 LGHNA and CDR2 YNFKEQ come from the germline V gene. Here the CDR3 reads CASSPGLASDEQYF. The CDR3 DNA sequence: TGTGCCAGCAGCCCGGGACTAGCGAGCGACGAGCAGTACTTC.